A single sample gave rise to the 20 T cell receptor beta chains below, sequenced in a study of CD8 T cells in ankylosing spondylitis. MiXCR, applied by TCRdb to the 5' RACE reads, yields one record per CDR3 protein. The sample comprises 240,000 or so distinct CDR3 sequences, around 7.8% of which are singletons, and approximately 6.3% rests with the top ten. The material sequenced was blood, either unsorted or a sorted T cell fraction (not recorded which). These receptors came from a male donor with ankylosing spondylitis or in good health (not recorded which).

This clonotype was seen a handful of times. V gene TRBV5-1 combines with J gene TRBJ1-3, with TRBD1 matching over 8 bases. This CDR3 spans 20 amino acids. The germline gives CDR1 SGHRS, CDR2 YFSETQ. V shed 4 bases and J 0 bases; nucleotides not matched to a gene: 18. The CDR3 DNA reads TGCGCCAGCAGCCCCCGACCGCCGGGGACAGGCCACAGCTCTGGAAACACCATATATTTT. It specifies CASSPRPPGTGHSSGNTIYF.

This clonotype has ten or more counts. This chain connects TRBV24-1 to TRBJ2-2; maybe TRBD2 (6 bases). The ends were cut back, 1 base at V and 1 base at J, with 12 bases in the middle. Germline CDR1 and CDR2: KGHDR and SFDVKD. CDR3 length equals 17 residues. CDR3 sequence: CATSDFFGGKNTGELFF. CDR3 bases: TGTGCCACCAGTGATTTCTTCGGCGGGAAGAACACCGGGGAGCTGTTTTTT.

This sequence joins TRBV7-2 and TRBJ2-3; TRBD2 aligns across 11 bases. The CDR3 sequence is 17 residues long. Looked up from germline, CDR1 is SGHTA and CDR2 is FQGNSA. V was clipped by 3 bases and J by 0 bases; unmatched bases: 5. The CDR3 DNA sequence: TGTGCCAGCAGCTTGAGCCTAGCGGGGGGCAGCACAGATACGCAGTATTTT. Translation: CASSLSLAGGSTDTQYF.

This clonotype was seen repeatedly, ten times or more. The chain employs TRBV7-9 and TRBJ1-4; D may be TRBD1 (5 bases). The CDR3 covers 16 residues. Trimming took 1 base from V and 0 from J, leaving 9 bases between them. From germline, CDR1 is SEHNR and CDR2 FQNEAQ (reference sequence). Here the CDR3 DNA reads TGTGCCAGCAGCTTAGTTTCAGGGTCAACTAATGAAAAACTGTTTTTT. Its protein is CASSLVSGSTNEKLFF.

In regard to this clonotype: The DNA is left out, because the CDR3 cannot be placed on it with certainty; the CDR3 is given as TCRdb lists it. V gene TRBV7-9 combines with J gene TRBJ1-2; TRBD1, the D gene given by the table, was not confirmed from the DNA. The CDR3 length is 13 residues, termini included. Germline CDR1 SEHNR, CDR2 FQNEAQ (reference sequence). The CDR3: CASSPWGLGSGTF.

The rearrangement uses TRBV2 and TRBJ1-6; 9 bases fit TRBD1. Per germline, CDR1 SNHLY and CDR2 FYNNEI. This CDR3 has 14 amino acids. Trimming at V came to 4 bases and at J to 9 bases, leaving 4 bases not matched to a gene. The DNA of the CDR3 is TGTGCCAGCAGTGGCGGACAGGGGCCTTCACCCCTCCACTTT. Protein: CASSGGQGPSPLHF.

This clonotype was seen more than once but under ten times. This rearrangement joins TRBV9 to TRBJ1-1; D is ambiguous. The germline V and J ends were trimmed by 4 bases and 1 base, with 11 bases remaining between them. CDR1 is SGDLS, CDR2 YYNGEE, per germline. This CDR3 comprises 14 residues. CDR3: CASSLGPGNTEAFF. The CDR3, as DNA: TGTGCCAGCAGCTTGGGTCCGGGGAACACTGAAGCTTTCTTT.

V and J are TRBV6-5 and TRBJ1-1; TRBD1 might be the D (5 bases). The CDR3 loop spans 17 amino acids. Trimming left V 1 base short and J 1 base short, with 16 bases between. Germline lookup yields CDR1 MNHEY and CDR2 SVGAGI. DNA of the CDR3: TGTGCCAGCAGTTACTTGGGGTTGGCCGGGACGAACACTGAAGCTTTCTTT. Translating gives CASSYLGLAGTNTEAFF.

This clonotype was found many times. The V call is TRBV29-1, the J call TRBJ2-1; the match to TRBD2 covers 9 bases. This CDR3 is built from 15 residues. V lost 2 bases and J lost 8; bases outside the gene matches: 10. Germline-derived CDR1 and CDR2 are SQVTM and ANQGSEA. The CDR3 spells CSVEMASGDQHEQFF. The DNA for the CDR3 is TGCAGCGTTGAAATGGCTAGCGGGGATCAACATGAGCAGTTCTTC.

Ten or more counts support this clonotype. The chain links TRBV19 to TRBJ1-4; TRBD1 agrees at 8 bases. This CDR3 contains 15 residues. Germline V CDR1 and CDR2: LNHDA, SQIVND (reference sequence). The junction had 5 bases not matched to a gene; V was cut back by 5 bases and J by 3 bases. CDR3 residues: CASSPGQGSNEKLFF. Here the CDR3 DNA reads TGTGCCAGTAGTCCCGGACAGGGCTCTAATGAAAAACTGTTTTTT.

There are many counts of this clonotype. This chain uses TRBV11-1 with TRBJ2-1; D remains unclear. Germline values: CDR1 SGHAT, CDR2 FQDESV (reference sequence). V was cut by 3 bases and J by 0 bases, with 9 bases left in between. CDR3 size: 15 residues. This CDR3 reads CASSLTVSSYNEQFF. The CDR3 DNA sequence: TGTGCCAGCAGCTTGACGGTTAGCTCCTACAATGAGCAGTTCTTC.

This rearrangement joins TRBV18 to TRBJ2-1, with D perhaps TRBD2 (6 bases). This CDR3 has 15 residues. V was clipped by 2 bases and J by 7 bases, with 15 bases between them. Germline values: CDR1 KGHSH, CDR2 LQKENI. This CDR3 reads CASSPREVAANEQFF. The CDR3 DNA reads TGTGCCAGCTCACCAAGAGAGGTAGCGGCAAATGAGCAGTTCTTC.

Ten or more counts support this clonotype. The chain joins TRBV11-3 to TRBJ2-7; D may be TRBD1 (7 bases). Germline V gives CDR1 SGHNT, CDR2 YENEEA. Trimming left V 1 base short and J 5 bases short, with 30 bases between. This CDR3 has 20 amino acids. As DNA, the CDR3 is TGTGCCAGCAGCTTAGTTTCAGGGGGGAAGTATCCGGGCGTGGGGGACGAGCAGTACTTC. It encodes CASSLVSGGKYPGVGDEQYF.

J is TRBJ2-7 and V is TRBV5-1, with 10 bases identical to TRBD2. Germline V lookup: CDR1 SGHRS, CDR2 YFSETQ. V shed 4 bases, J shed 0 bases, and the junction held 4 bases outside the gene matches. The CDR3 spans 15 residues. The CDR3 sequence: CASSNSGGSSYEQYF. CDR3 nucleotides: TGCGCCAGCAGCAATAGCGGGGGGTCCTCCTACGAGCAGTACTTC.

This clonotype was observed many times. A junction boundary mismatches the germline segment, possibly from a read error. This rearrangement joins TRBV12-3 or TRBV12-4 to TRBJ2-5; D uncertain. The CDR3 is 11 residues long. This chain's CDR3 is CASSLGETQYF. The CDR3 DNA reads TGCGCCAGCAGCTTGGGAGAGACCCAGTACTTC.

This clonotype was detected a few times. The V call is TRBV7-3, the J call TRBJ2-2; D might be TRBD1 or TRBD2, each matching 5 bases. The germline CDR1 and CDR2 sequences are SGHTA and FQGTGA. The CDR3 contains 14 residues. Trimming cost V 2 bases and J 4 bases, with 8 bases left between them. This CDR3 is CASSLWGSTGELFF. CDR3 in DNA: TGTGCCAGCAGCTTATGGGGGTCCACCGGGGAGCTGTTTTTT.

There are a few counts of this clonotype. The chain is built from TRBV11-3 and TRBJ2-5; 7 bases match TRBD2. The germline CDR1 and CDR2 sequences are SGHNT and YENEEA. Trimming cost V 2 bases and J 5 bases; bases outside gene matches: 5. The CDR3 is 14 amino acids. The CDR3, as DNA: TGTGCCAGCAGCTTACCCTGGGGGGGGGAGACCCAGTACTTC. It specifies CASSLPWGGETQYF.

This clonotype was seen at least ten times. The V call is TRBV10-3, the J call TRBJ2-3; 8 bases are a match to TRBD2. CDR1 is ENHRY and CDR2 is SYGVKD in the germline V gene. Losses at the gene ends were 7 bases for V and 5 bases for J; bases not matched to a gene: 2. CDR3 length: 12 residues. The CDR3 here is CAITAGEDTQYF. DNA for the CDR3: TGTGCCATCACAGCGGGAGAAGATACGCAGTATTTT.

Many counts were recorded for this clonotype. This sequence joins TRBV7-2 and TRBJ2-2; 9 bases match TRBD1. Germline values: CDR1 SGHTA, CDR2 FQGNSA. The CDR3 runs 16 residues. With V trimmed by 0 bases and J by 5 bases, 4 bases remained unmatched. The CDR3 loop reads CASSLARDRVTGELFF. CDR3 sequence (DNA): TGTGCCAGCAGCTTAGCGAGGGACAGGGTAACCGGGGAGCTGTTTTTT.

In its sample, this clonotype was seen many times. CDR3: CASSRDYENIQYF. Written as DNA, the CDR3 is TGTGCCAGCAGCCGGGACTATGAAAACATTCAGTACTTC. The V call is TRBV7-9, the J call TRBJ2-4, with TRBD2 matching 7 bases. Germline-derived CDR1 and CDR2 are SEHNR and FQNEAQ (reference sequence). Trimming took 5 bases from V and 5 from J; bases not matched to a gene: 3. This CDR3 region has 13 residues.